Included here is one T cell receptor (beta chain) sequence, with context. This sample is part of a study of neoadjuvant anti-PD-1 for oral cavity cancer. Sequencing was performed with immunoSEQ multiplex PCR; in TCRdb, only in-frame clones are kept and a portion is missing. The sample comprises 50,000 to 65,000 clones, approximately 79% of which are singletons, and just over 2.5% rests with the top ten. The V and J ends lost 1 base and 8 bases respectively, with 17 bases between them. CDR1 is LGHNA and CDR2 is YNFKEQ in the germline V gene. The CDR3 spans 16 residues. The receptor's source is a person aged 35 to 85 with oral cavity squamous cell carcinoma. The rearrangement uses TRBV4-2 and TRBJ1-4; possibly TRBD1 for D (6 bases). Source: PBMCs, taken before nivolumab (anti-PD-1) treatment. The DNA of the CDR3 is TGTGCCAGCAGCCAAGGTGGGGGGCTGGGGGACGAAAAACTGTTTTTT. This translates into CASSQGGGLGDEKLFF.